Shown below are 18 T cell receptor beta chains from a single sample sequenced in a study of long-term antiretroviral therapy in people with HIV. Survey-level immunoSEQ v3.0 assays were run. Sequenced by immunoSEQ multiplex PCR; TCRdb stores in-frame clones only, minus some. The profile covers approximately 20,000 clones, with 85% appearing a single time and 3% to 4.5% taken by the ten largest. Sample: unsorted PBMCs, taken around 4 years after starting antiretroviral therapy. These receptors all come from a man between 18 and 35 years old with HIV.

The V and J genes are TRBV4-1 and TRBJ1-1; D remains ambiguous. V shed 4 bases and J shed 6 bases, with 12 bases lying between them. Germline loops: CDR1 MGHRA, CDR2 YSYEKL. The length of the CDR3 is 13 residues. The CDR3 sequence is CASSPAPAAEAFF. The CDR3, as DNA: TGCGCCAGCAGCCCGGCCCCAGCCGCTGAAGCTTTCTTT.

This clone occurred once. The CDR3 sequence: CSVESWDTEAFF. In DNA form, the CDR3 reads TGCAGCGTTGAAAGTTGGGACACTGAAGCTTTCTTT. V is TRBV29-1 and J is TRBJ1-1; D gene ambiguous. The CDR3 totals 12 residues. The V gene's germline CDR1 is SQVTM and CDR2 ANQGSEA. Trimming took off 2 bases at V and 3 bases at J, with 7 bases between the two ends.

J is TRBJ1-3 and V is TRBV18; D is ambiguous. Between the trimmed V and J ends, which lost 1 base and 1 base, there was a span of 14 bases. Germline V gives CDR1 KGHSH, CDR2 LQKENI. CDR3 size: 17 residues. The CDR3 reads CASSPLRDQGSGNTIYF. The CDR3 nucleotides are TGTGCCAGCTCACCACTTCGGGATCAAGGTTCTGGAAACACCATATATTTT.

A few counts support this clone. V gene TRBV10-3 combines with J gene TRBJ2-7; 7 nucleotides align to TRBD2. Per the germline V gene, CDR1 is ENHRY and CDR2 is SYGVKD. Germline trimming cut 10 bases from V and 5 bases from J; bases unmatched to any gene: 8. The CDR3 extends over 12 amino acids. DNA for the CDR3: TGTGCCACGAGAAGCGGGGAAGACGAGCAGTACTTC. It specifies CATRSGEDEQYF.

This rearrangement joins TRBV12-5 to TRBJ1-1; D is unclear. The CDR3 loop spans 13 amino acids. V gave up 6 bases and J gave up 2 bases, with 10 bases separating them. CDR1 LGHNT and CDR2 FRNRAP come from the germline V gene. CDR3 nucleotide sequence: TGTGCTAGTGGCCTGGATTATAACACTGAAGCTTTCTTT. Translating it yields CASGLDYNTEAFF. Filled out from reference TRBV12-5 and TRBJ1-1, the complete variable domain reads DARVTQTPRHKVTEMGQEVTMRCQPILGHNTVFWYRQTMMQGLELLAYFRNRAPLDDSGMPKDRFSAEMPDATLATLKIQPSEPRDSAVYFCASGLDYNTEAFFGQGTRLTVV.

The DNA for the CDR3 is TGTGCCAGCAGCTTAGGGACCTGGTACAATGAGCAGTTCTTC. As protein: CASSLGTWYNEQFF. The V and J genes are TRBV7-9 and TRBJ2-1; D is uncertain. From germline, CDR1 is SEHNR and CDR2 FQNEAQ (reference sequence). The CDR3 has 14 amino acids. Trimming pared 1 base from V and 4 bases from J, leaving 8 bases between. Full variable domain (rest looked up from reference TRBV7-9 and TRBJ2-1): DTGVSQNPRHKITKRGQNVTFRCDPISEHNRLYWYRQTLGQGPEFLTYFQNEAQLEKSRLLSDRFSAERPKGSFSTLEIQRTEQGDSAMYLCASSLGTWYNEQFFGPGTRLTVL.

CDR3 residues: CASSEGERETQYF. CDR3 nucleotide sequence: TGTGCCAGCAGTGAGGGAGAGAGGGAGACCCAGTACTTC. The J gene is TRBJ2-5, the V gene TRBV6-1; maybe TRBD2 (5 bases). The CDR3 length is 13 residues. Germline V gene sequence: CDR1 MNHNS, CDR2 SASEGT. Trimming pared 3 bases from V and 5 bases from J, leaving 10 bases between.

CDR3 amino acids: CASSPGEGAGEQYF. As DNA, the CDR3 is TGTGCCAGCAGCCCGGGTGAGGGGGCCGGCGAGCAGTACTTC. The rearrangement links TRBV7-3 to TRBJ2-7; TRBD1 agrees at 7 bases. After removal of 5 bases from V and 6 bases from J, the junction contained 10 bases not matched to a gene. From germline, CDR1 is SGHTA and CDR2 FQGTGA. CDR3 size: 14 residues.

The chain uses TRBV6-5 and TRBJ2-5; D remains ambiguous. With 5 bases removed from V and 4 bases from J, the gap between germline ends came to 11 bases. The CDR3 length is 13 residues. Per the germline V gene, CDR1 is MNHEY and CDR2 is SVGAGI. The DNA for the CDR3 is TGTGCCAGCAGTGAGTCTGGCACAGAGACCCAGTACTTC. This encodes CASSESGTETQYF.

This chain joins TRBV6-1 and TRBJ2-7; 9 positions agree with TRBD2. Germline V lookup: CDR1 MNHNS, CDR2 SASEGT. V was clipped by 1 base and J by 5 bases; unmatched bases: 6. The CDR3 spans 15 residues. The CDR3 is CASSEDAAGGNEQYF. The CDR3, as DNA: TGTGCCAGCAGTGAAGACGCGGCGGGAGGGAACGAGCAGTACTTC.

The CDR3 sequence: CASSITGVGSPLHF. CDR3 coding DNA: TGTGCCAGCAGTATCACAGGGGTGGGTTCACCCCTCCACTTT. The chain links TRBV28 to TRBJ1-6; 7 nucleotides line up with TRBD1. There are 14 residues in the CDR3. Losses at the gene ends were 5 bases for V and 9 bases for J; bases not matched to a gene: 7. Germline CDR1 reads MDHEN; CDR2 reads SYDVKM.

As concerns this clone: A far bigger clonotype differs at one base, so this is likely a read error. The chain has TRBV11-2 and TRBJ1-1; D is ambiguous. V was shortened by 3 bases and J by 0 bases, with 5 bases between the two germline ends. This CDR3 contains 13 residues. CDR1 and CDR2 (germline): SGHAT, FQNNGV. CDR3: CASSFRVNTEAFF. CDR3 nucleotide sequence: TGTGCCAGCAGCTTTCGGGTGAACACTGAAGCTTTCTTT.

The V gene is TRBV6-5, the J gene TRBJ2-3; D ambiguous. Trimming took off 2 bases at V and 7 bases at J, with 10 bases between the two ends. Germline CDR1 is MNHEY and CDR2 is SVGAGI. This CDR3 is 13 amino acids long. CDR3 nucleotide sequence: TGTGCCAGCAGTTACGGGTCATCAAATACGCAGTATTTT. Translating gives CASSYGSSNTQYF.

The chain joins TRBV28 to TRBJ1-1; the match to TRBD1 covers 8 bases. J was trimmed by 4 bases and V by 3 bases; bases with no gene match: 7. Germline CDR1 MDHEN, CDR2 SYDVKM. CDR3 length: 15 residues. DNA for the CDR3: TGTGCCAGCAGTTTCTCCCGGACAGGGAGCACTGAAGCTTTCTTT. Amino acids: CASSFSRTGSTEAFF.

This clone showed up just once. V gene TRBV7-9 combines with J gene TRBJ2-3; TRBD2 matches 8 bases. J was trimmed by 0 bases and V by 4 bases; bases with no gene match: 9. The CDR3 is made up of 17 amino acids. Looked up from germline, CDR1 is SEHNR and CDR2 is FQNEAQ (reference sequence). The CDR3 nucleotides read TGTGCCAGCAGCTCCCGCGGGACTAGTGCTAGCACAGATACGCAGTATTTT. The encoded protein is CASSSRGTSASTDTQYF.

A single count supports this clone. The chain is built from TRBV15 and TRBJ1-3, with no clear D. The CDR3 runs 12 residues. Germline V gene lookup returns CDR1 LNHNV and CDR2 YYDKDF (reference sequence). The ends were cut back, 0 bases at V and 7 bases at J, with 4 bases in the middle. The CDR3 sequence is CATSRDRNTIYF. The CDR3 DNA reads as TGTGCCACCAGCAGAGATCGGAACACCATATATTTT. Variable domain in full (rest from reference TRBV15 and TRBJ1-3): DAMVIQNPRYQVTQFGKPVTLSCSQTLNHNVMYWYQQKSSQAPKLLFHYYDKDFNNEADTPDNFQSRRPNTSFCFLDIRSPGLGDTAMYLCATSRDRNTIYFGEGSWLTVV.

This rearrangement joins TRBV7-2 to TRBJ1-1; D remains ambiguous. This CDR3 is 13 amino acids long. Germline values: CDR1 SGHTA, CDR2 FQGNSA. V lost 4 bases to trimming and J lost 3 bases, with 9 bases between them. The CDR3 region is CASSSQIDTEAFF. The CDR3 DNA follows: TGTGCCAGCAGCTCCCAGATAGACACTGAAGCTTTCTTT.

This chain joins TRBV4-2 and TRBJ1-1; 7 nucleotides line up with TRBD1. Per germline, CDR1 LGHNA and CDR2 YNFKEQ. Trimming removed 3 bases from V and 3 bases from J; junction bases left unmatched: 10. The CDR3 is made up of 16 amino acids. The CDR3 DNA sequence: TGTGCCAGCAGCCACCTCTTAGGACAGGATCACACTGAAGCTTTCTTT. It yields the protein CASSHLLGQDHTEAFF.